This TCR beta chain was identified in a study of T-cell memory formation after mild COVID-19. Study-level results: Clones contracting day 15 to 85 were balanced CD4/CD8; later expanders leaned CD4+. Certain responding clones were present in pre-infection memory, suggesting participation of cross-reactive memory. Contracting CD4+ clones sat mainly in CM and EM; CD8+ in EMRA.

V lost 2 bases and J lost 3, with 16 bases in between. The CDR3 has 16 residues. Germline V lookup: CDR1 SGHRS, CDR2 YFSETQ. This clonotype was detected only a few times. Its antigen is not known. The 5'RACE method, run with constant-segment primers, produced TCR alpha and TCR beta cDNA libraries (carrying sample barcodes and UMIs). One entry per CDR3 protein results from TCRdb running MiXCR on the 5' RACE reads. The sample records under 300,000 distinct CDR3 sequences, roughly 15% being singletons. The sequenced sample was PBMCs or a T cell subset sorted from them (not recorded which). This receptor was identified in a man aged 18 to 29 who had mild COVID-19 (a few samples of this study predate the infection). Cell type and time point are not known. The chain is built from TRBV5-1 and TRBJ2-3; D possibly matches TRBD1 or TRBD2 (5 bases each). The CDR3 region has the DNA TGCGCCAGCAGCTTACATCTCGAGGGGATAACAGATACGCAGTATTTT. Its protein is CASSLHLEGITDTQYF.